The entry below describes one TCR beta chain. The sample is drawn from a study of blood T cell repertoires in COVID-19. Two negative PCRs, clearance, or symptom resolution characterized the recovered Cohort 3 donors. Generated by immunoSEQ multiplex PCR, the TCRdb table keeps only in-frame clones and is missing some. The sample shows roughly 190,000 clones, roughly four fifths of them seen only once. This clonotype originated in a man in his forties who had recovered from COVID-19. The sample taken for sequencing was PBMCs or T cells enriched from blood (not recorded which).

The CDR3 loop reads CATRGIASGYGYTF. For the CDR3, the DNA is TGTGCCACCCGGGGTATCGCGTCGGGGTATGGCTACACCTTC. The chain is built from TRBV19 and TRBJ1-2; D not certain. The germline gives CDR1 LNHDA, CDR2 SQIVND (reference sequence). V lost 10 bases and J 5 bases, leaving 20 bases between the germline ends. The CDR3 contains 14 residues.